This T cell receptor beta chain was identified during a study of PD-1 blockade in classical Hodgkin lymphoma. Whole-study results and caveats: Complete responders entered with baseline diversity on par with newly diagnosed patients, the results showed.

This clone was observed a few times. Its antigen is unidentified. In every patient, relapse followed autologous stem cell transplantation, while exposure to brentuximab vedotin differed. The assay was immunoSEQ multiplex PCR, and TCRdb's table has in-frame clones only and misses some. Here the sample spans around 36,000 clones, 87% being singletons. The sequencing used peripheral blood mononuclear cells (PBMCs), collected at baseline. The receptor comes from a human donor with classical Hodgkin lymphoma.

This CDR3 is CAISELGTHLDTQYF. The CDR3 nucleotides are TGTGCCATCAGTGAATTGGGTACCCATCTGGATACGCAGTATTTT. The chain is built from TRBV10-3 and TRBJ2-3; D gene uncertain. This CDR3 is 15 amino acids long. Per germline, CDR1 ENHRY and CDR2 SYGVKD. With 3 bases removed from V and 6 bases from J, the gap between germline ends came to 16 bases.